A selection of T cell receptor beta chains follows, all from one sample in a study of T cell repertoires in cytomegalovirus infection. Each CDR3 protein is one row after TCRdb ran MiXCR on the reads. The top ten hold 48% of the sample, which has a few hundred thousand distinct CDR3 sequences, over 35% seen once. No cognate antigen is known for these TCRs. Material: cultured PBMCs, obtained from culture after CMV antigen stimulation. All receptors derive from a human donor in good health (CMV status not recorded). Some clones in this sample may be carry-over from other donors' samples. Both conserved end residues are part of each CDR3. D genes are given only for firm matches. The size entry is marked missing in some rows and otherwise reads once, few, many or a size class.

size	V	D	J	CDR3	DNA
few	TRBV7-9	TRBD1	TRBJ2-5	CASSFNDRAETQYF	TGTGCCAGCAGCTTCAACGACAGGGCAGAGACCCAGTACTTC
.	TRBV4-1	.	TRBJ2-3	CASSRSGGVTDTQYF	TGCGCCAGCAGCCGTTCAGGGGGGGTCACAGATACGCAGTATTTT
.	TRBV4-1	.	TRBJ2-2	CATLRGEGVTGELFF	TGCGCCACCCTCCGGGGTGAAGGGGTGACCGGGGAGCTGTTTTTT
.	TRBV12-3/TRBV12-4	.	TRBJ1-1	CARIGGENTEAFF	TGTGCCAGGATAGGGGGGGAGAACACTGAAGCTTTCTTT
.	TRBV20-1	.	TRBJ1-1	CSVRPDWNTEAFF	TGCAGTGTTAGGCCCGACTGGAACACTGAAGCTTTCTTT
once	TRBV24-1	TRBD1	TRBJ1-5	CATSDPPAWDREKPHNQPQHF	TGTGCCACCAGTGACCCCCCTGCCTGGGACAGGGAAAAACCCCACAATCAGCCCCAGCATTTT
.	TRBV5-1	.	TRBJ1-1	CASSLGPFTEAFF	TGCGCCAGCAGCTTGGGACCTTTCACTGAAGCTTTCTTT
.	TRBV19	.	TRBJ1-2	CASSMGSGTYGYTF	TGTGCCAGTAGTATGGGTAGTGGGACCTATGGCTACACCTTC
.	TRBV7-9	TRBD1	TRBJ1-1	CASSIPGQGDQAFF	TGTGCCAGCAGCATTCCGGGACAGGGCGACCAAGCTTTCTTT
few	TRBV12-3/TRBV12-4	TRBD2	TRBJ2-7	CASGGPTSGRYEQYF	TGTGCCAGCGGGGGCCCGACTAGCGGGAGGTACGAGCAGTACTTC
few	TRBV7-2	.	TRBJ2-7	CASSSQSTYEQYF	TGTGCCAGCAGCTCTCAGAGTACCTACGAGCAGTACTTC
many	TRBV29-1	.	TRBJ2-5	CSGGSAETQYF	TGCAGCGGGGGCTCGGCGGAGACCCAGTACTTC
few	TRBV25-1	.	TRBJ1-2	CASSDTSVPDGYTF	TGTGCCAGCAGTGATACGAGCGTTCCGGATGGCTACACCTTC
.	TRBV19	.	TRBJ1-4	CASSPTGTPSEKLFF	TGTGCCAGTTCTCCCACTGGGACACCTAGTGAAAAACTGTTTTTT
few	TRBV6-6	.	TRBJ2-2	CASSLSGTRAGELFF	TGTGCCAGCAGTCTTAGCGGTACTCGGGCCGGGGAGCTGTTTTTT
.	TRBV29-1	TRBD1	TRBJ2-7	CSVGRQGVEQYF	TGCAGCGTCGGGAGACAGGGGGTCGAGCAGTACTTC
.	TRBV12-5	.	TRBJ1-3	CASGAFSRWGGNTIYF	TGTGCTAGTGGTGCGTTTTCAAGATGGGGCGGAAACACCATATATTTT
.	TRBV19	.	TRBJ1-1	CASSQRRDTYTEAFF	TGTGCCAGTAGCCAACGGAGGGACACCTATACTGAAGCTTTCTTT
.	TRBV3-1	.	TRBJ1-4	CASSPLSRGAQLFF	TGTGCCAGCAGCCCATTGAGCAGGGGAGCACAACTGTTTTTT
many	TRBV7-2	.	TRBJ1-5	CASSLVVQDQPQHF	TGTGCCAGCAGCTTAGTGGTACAAGATCAGCCCCAGCATTTT
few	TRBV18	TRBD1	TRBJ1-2	CASSRDRGHYGYTF	TGTGCCAGCTCCCGGGACAGGGGCCACTATGGCTACACCTTC
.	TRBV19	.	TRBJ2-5	CASSAEATGLGTQYF	TGTGCCAGTAGCGCCGAAGCGACAGGTTTGGGGACCCAGTACTTC
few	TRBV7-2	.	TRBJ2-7	CASSLILGSTYEQYF	TGTGCCAGCAGCTTAATCCTCGGCAGCACCTACGAGCAGTACTTC
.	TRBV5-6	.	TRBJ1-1	CASSPVGVQDSAFF	TGTGCCAGCAGCCCGGTGGGGGTACAGGATAGCGCTTTCTTT
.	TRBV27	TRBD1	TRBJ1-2	CASADRVYGYTF	TGTGCCAGCGCGGACAGGGTTTATGGCTACACCTTC
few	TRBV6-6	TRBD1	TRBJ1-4	CASSYQGGAEKLFF	TGTGCCAGCAGTTACCAAGGGGGCGCAGAAAAACTGTTTTTT
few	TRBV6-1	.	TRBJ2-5	CASSRRDPRETQYF	TGTGCCAGCAGTCGCCGGGACCCCAGAGAGACCCAGTACTTC
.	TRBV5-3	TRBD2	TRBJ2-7	CASSGGHNEQYF	TGTGCCAGCAGCGGGGGACACAACGAGCAGTACTTC
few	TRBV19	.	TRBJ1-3	CASSAGSGNTIYF	TGTGCCAGTAGTGCAGGCTCTGGAAACACCATATATTTT
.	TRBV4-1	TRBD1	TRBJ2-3	CASSQPGTGVRADTQYF	TGCGCCAGCAGCCAACCTGGGACAGGGGTTAGGGCAGATACGCAGTATTTT
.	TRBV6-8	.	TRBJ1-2	CASSLTLGAGYTF	TGTGCCAGCAGCCTCACCTTAGGGGCTGGCTACACCTTC
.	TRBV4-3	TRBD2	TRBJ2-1	CASSPNAGLAGTNEQFF	TGCGCCAGCAGCCCCAACGCCGGACTAGCGGGGACCAATGAGCAGTTCTTC
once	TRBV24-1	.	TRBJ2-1	CATSDTYTNEQFF	TGTGCCACCAGTGACACTTATACCAATGAGCAGTTCTTC
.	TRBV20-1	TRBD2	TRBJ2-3	CSASPSGGLTDTQYF	TGCAGTGCTAGCCCCAGCGGGGGCCTCACAGATACGCAGTATTTT
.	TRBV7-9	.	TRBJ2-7	CASSYITYEQYF	TGTGCCAGCAGCTATATAACCTACGAGCAGTACTTC
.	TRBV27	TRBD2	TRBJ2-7	CASSPSGLVMRWAYEQYF	TGTGCCAGCAGTCCCTCGGGACTAGTGATGAGGTGGGCCTACGAGCAGTACTTC
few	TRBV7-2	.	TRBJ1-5	CASSPGPSKTNQPQHF	TGTGCCAGCAGCCCCGGGCCATCCAAAACGAATCAGCCCCAGCATTTT
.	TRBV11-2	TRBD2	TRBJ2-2	CASSLGRGGQRNTGELFF	TGTGCCAGCAGCTTAGGCCGGGGGGGGCAAAGAAACACCGGGGAGCTGTTTTTT
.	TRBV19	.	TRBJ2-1	CASSSPPAGSLLGNEQFF	TGTGCCAGTAGTTCCCCCCCGGCAGGGTCCCTCCTCGGCAATGAGCAGTTCTTC
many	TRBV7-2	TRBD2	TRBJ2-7	CASSLAGTSGTYF	TGTGCCAGCAGCTTAGCAGGGACTAGCGGGACCTACTTC
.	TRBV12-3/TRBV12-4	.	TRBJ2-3	CASRDPGTDTQYF	TGTGCCAGCAGAGATCCGGGCACAGATACGCAGTATTTT
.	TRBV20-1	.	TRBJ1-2	CSARRDTNNYGYTF	TGCAGTGCTAGACGTGACACAAATAACTATGGCTACACCTTC
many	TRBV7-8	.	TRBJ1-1	CASSMTRGTEAFF	TGTGCCAGCAGCATGACCCGAGGCACTGAAGCTTTCTTT
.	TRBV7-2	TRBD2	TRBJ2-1	CASSLGGRLDRFF	TGTGCCAGCAGCTTGGGGGGGAGACTAGATAGATTCTTC
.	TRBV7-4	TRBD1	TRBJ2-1	CASSKPDRANNEQFF	TGTGCCAGCAGCAAACCAGACAGGGCCAACAATGAGCAGTTCTTC
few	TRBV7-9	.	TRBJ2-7	CASSPNSRSGYEQYF	TGTGCCAGCAGCCCCAACAGCCGATCTGGCTACGAGCAGTACTTC
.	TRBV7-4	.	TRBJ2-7	CASSQADYEQYF	TGTGCCAGCAGCCAGGCTGACTACGAGCAGTACTTC
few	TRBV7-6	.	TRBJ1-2	CASSFRSAGIGGYTF	TGTGCCAGCAGCTTTCGGAGTGCGGGAATTGGTGGCTACACCTTC
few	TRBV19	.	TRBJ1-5	CASTWQGNNQPQHF	TGTGCCAGTACTTGGCAGGGAAACAATCAGCCCCAGCATTTT
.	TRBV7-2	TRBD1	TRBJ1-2	CASSLGGTVEGYTF	TGTGCCAGCAGCTTAGGGGGGACAGTCGAGGGCTACACCTTC
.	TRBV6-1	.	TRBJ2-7	CASSVRGRSYEQYF	TGTGCCAGCAGTGTACGAGGCCGGAGCTACGAGCAGTACTTC
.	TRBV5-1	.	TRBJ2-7	CASSLGDRPRSYEQYF	TGCGCCAGCAGCCTAGGGGACCGGCCGAGGAGTTACGAGCAGTACTTC
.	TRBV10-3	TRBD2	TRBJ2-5	CAISGLAGPRGETQYF	TGTGCCATCAGTGGACTAGCGGGTCCGAGAGGGGAGACCCAGTACTTC
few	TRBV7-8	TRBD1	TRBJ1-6	CASSRLGQGGSPLHF	TGTGCCAGCAGCCGTTTAGGACAGGGAGGATCACCCCTCCACTTT
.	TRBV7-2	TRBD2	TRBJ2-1	CASTLGIGRLAGATYNEQFF	TGTGCCAGCACCCTGGGTATCGGTCGCCTAGCGGGAGCAACCTACAATGAGCAGTTCTTC
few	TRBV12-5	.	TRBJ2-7	CASGPGLFEQYF	TGTGCTAGTGGCCCAGGACTATTCGAGCAGTACTTC
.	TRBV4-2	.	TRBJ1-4	CASSQEGTDNEKLFF	TGTGCCAGCAGCCAAGAGGGAACGGATAATGAAAAACTGTTTTTT
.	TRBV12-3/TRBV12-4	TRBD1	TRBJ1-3	CASSPRGQYSGNTIYF	TGTGCCAGCAGTCCAAGGGGACAGTACTCTGGAAACACCATATATTTT
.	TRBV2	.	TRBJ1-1	CASSVGEGTEAFF	TGTGCCAGCAGTGTGGGGGAGGGCACTGAAGCTTTCTTT